Each of the 3 T cell receptor beta chains below was sequenced from the same sample in a study of cytomegalovirus exposure and HLA in healthy donors. Both 60 Vbeta primers and 13 Jbeta primers went into the PCR. Measured with immunoSEQ multiplex PCR; TCRdb has only the in-frame clones, and not every one. The profile covers approximately 110,000 clones, with over 60% appearing a single time and more than 4.5% taken by the ten largest. Sequencing was performed on PBMCs. The source is a man between 60 and 70 years old in good health and CMV-seropositive.

This clone was picked up a small number of times. The V gene is TRBV30, the J gene TRBJ1-1, with 8 positions matching TRBD1. Germline trimming cut 2 bases from V and 5 bases from J; bases unmatched to any gene: 7. Germline V gives CDR1 GTSNPN, CDR2 SVGIG (reference sequence). CDR3 length: 14 residues. Here the CDR3 reads CAWSRTGGRTEAFF. Here the CDR3 DNA reads TGTGCCTGGAGTCGAACAGGGGGGAGAACTGAAGCTTTCTTT.

V is TRBV5-1 and J is TRBJ2-2; D is undetermined. This CDR3 is built from 13 residues. Trimming shortened V by 3 bases and J by 5 bases, and 8 bases separated the two germline ends. Germline-derived CDR1 and CDR2 are SGHRS and YFSETQ. CDR3 sequence reads: CASSSVLTGELFF. The CDR3, as DNA: TGCGCCAGCAGCTCCGTATTGACCGGGGAGCTGTTTTTT. The whole variable domain, filled in from reference TRBV5-1 and TRBJ2-2, reads KAGVTQTPRYLIKTRGQQVTLSCSPISGHRSVSWYQQTPGQGLQFLFEYFSETQRNKGNFPGRFSGRQFSNSRSEMNVSTLELGDSALYLCASSSVLTGELFFGEGSRLTVL.

This clone has only one observation. The genes are TRBV27 and TRBJ1-4; D possibly corresponds to TRBD1 (5 bases). Looked up from germline, CDR1 is MNHEY and CDR2 is SMNVEV (reference sequence). This CDR3 is 13 amino acids long. Trimming removed 5 bases at V and 8 bases at J, with 12 bases between. The CDR3 nucleotides are TGTGCCAGCAGTGTTCTTGGGGGGGAAAAACTGTTTTTT. This encodes CASSVLGGEKLFF.